This entry describes one T cell receptor (beta chain). Its antigen remains unidentified. This sample is part of a study of shared clonotypes between healthy human individuals. About the study: Three plates each covered CD4 naive and memory; CD8 naive two, CD8 memory one. General observations from the study: Clonotype sharing levels among donors were expected to vary with sequencing depth.

Only in-frame clones appear in the TCRdb table, and some are missing; sequencing was by immunoSEQ multiplex PCR. The table records 2 million to 2.5 million clones, about 94% of them present only once. Donors were healthy HIV-negative adults without recent acute infections or vaccinations. The study separated CD4+ cells into CD45RA+ naive and CD45RA-negative memory subsets. The CDR3 extends over 14 amino acids. V gave up 5 bases and J gave up 4 bases; unmatched junction bases: 3. The V gene's germline CDR1 is WNHNN and CDR2 SYGVQD (reference sequence). The clonotype comes from a man younger than 30 in good health. The genes are TRBV10-1 and TRBJ1-1; 11 bases are a match to TRBD1. The sequencing input was naive CD4+ T cells sorted from blood. Subset defined: CD45RA+ positively selected. The DNA of the CDR3 is TGCGCCAGCAGTCCGGGGACAGGGGGCACTGAAGCTTTCTTT. Protein product: CASSPGTGGTEAFF.